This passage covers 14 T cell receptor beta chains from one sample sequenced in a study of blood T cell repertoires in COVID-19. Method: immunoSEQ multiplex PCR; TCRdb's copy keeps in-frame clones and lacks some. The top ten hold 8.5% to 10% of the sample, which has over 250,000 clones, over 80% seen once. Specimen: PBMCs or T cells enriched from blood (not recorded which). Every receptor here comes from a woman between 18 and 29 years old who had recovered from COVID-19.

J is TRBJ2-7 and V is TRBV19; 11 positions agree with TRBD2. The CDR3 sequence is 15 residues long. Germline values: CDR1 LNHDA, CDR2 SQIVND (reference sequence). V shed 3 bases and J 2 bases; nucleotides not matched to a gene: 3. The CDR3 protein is CASSIASGGPYEQYF. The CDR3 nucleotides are TGTGCCAGTAGTATTGCTAGCGGGGGGCCCTACGAGCAGTACTTC.

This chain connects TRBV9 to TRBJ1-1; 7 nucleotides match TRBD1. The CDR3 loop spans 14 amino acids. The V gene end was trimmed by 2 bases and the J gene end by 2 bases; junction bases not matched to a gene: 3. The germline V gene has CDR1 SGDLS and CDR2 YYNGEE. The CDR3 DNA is TGTGCCAGCAGCGTTGGACAGGATAACACTGAAGCTTTCTTT. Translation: CASSVGQDNTEAFF.

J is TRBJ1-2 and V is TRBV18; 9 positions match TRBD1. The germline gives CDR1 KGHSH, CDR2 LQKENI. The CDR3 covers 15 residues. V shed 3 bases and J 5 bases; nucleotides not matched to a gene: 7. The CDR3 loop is CASSPYPGQGYGYTF. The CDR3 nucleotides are TGTGCCAGCTCACCCTATCCGGGACAGGGTTATGGCTACACCTTC. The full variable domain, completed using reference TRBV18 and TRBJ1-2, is NAGVMQNPRHLVRRRGQEARLRCSPMKGHSHVYWYRQLPEEGLKFMVYLQKENIIDESGMPKERFSAEFPKEGPSILRIQQVVRGDSAAYFCASSPYPGQGYGYTFGSGTRLTVV.

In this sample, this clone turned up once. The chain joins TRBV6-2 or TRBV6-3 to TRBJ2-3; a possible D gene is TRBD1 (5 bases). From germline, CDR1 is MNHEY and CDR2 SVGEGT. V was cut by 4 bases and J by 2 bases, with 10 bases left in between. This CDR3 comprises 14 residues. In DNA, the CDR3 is TGTGCCAGCAGTTTGGGGCAGATCACAGATACGCAGTATTTT. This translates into CASSLGQITDTQYF.

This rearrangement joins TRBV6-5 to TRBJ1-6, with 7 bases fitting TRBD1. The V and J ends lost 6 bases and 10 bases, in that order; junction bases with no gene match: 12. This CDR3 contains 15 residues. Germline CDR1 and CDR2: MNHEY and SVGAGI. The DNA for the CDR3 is TGTGCCAGCAGGCCTGGACAGGCTATCGGCTCACCCCTCCACTTT. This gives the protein CASRPGQAIGSPLHF.

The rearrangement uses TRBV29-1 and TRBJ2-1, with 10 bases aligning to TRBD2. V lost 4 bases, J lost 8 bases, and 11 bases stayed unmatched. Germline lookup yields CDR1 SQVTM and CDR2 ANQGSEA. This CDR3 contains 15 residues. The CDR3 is CSVASSGGAWDEQFF. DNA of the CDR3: TGCAGCGTTGCTTCCAGCGGGGGGGCGTGGGATGAGCAGTTCTTC.

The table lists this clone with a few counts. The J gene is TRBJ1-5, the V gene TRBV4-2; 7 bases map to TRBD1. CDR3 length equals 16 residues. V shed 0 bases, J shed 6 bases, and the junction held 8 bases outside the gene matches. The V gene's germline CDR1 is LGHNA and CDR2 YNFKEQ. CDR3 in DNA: TGTGCCAGCAGCCAAGAGGGACAGCTGGTAACTCAGCCCCAGCATTTT. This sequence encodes CASSQEGQLVTQPQHF.

CDR3 sequence (DNA): TGTGCCAGCAGCTTGGTAGAGGGCACTCTGTTTTTT. Translation gives CASSLVEGTLFF. The rearrangement links TRBV5-6 to TRBJ1-4; D is ambiguous. Trimming pared 0 bases from V and 14 bases from J, leaving 11 bases between. Germline V gene data show CDR1 as SGHDT and CDR2 as YYEEEE. This CDR3 comprises 12 residues. Based on the CDR3 plus reference TRBV5-6 and TRBJ1-4, the full variable domain is DAGVTQSPTHLIKTRGQQVTLRCSPKSGHDTVSWYQQALGQGPQFIFQYYEEEERQRGNFPDRFSGHQFPNYSSELNVNALLLGDSALYLCASSLVEGTLFFGSGTQLSVL.

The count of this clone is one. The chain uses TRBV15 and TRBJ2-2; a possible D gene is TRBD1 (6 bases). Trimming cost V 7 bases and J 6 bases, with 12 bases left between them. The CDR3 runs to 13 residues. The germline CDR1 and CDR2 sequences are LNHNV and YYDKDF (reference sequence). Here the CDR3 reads CATTLTGAGELFF. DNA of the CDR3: TGTGCCACCACCCTGACAGGTGCCGGGGAGCTGTTTTTT.

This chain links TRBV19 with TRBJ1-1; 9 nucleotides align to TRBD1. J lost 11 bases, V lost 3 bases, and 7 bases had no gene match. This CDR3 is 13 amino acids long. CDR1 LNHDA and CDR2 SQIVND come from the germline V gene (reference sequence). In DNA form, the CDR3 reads TGTGCCAGTAGTATGGACAGGGGCTGGAGTGCTTTCTTT. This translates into CASSMDRGWSAFF.

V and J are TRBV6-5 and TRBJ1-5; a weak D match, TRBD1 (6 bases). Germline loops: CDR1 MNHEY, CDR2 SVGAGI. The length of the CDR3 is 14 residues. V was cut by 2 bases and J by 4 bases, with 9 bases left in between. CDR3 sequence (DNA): TGTGCCAGCAGTTACATCGGACAGAATCAGCCCCAGCATTTT. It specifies CASSYIGQNQPQHF.

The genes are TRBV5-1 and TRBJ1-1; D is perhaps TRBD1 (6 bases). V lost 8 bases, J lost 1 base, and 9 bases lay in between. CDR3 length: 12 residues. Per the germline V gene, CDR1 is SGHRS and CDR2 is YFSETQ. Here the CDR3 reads CASWTENTEAFF. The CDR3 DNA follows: TGCGCCAGTTGGACAGAGAACACTGAAGCTTTCTTT. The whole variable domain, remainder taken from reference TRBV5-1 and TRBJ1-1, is KAGVTQTPRYLIKTRGQQVTLSCSPISGHRSVSWYQQTPGQGLQFLFEYFSETQRNKGNFPGRFSGRQFSNSRSEMNVSTLELGDSALYLCASWTENTEAFFGQGTRLTVV.

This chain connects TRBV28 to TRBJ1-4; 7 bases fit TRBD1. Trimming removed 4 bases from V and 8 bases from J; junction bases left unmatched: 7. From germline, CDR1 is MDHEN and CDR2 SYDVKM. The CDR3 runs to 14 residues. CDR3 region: CASSSPGQKEKLFF. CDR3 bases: TGTGCCAGCAGTTCCCCGGGACAGAAAGAAAAACTGTTTTTT.

CDR3 protein: CATYSGTDGYTF. CDR3 coding DNA: TGTGCCACCTATTCCGGGACAGATGGCTACACCTTC. The V gene is TRBV6-5, the J gene TRBJ1-2, with 7 bases lining up with TRBD1. The length of the CDR3 is 12 residues. The germline V gene encodes CDR1 MNHEY and CDR2 SVGAGI. V shed 10 bases and J 6 bases; nucleotides not matched to a gene: 8.